A selection of T cell receptor beta chains follows, all from one sample in a study of long-term antiretroviral therapy in people with HIV. Clones were sequenced by immunoSEQ multiplex PCR, and TCRdb holds only the in-frame ones, with some missing. The sample consists of approximately 35,000 clones, approximately 95% of them appearing once. This specimen was unsorted PBMCs, taken 5.1 years after starting antiretroviral therapy. These receptor sequences come from a woman aged 50 to 60 with HIV. CDR3s include the opening cysteine and the closing phenylalanine or tryptophan. Each record gives: J gene, CDR3 length, V gene, CDR3 protein.

J: TRBJ2-5
length: 14
V: TRBV30
CDR3: CAWETGTGKETQYF

J: TRBJ1-1
length: 14
V: TRBV6-5
CDR3: CASSYSPGGSEAFF

J: TRBJ1-1
length: 15
V: TRBV6-5
CDR3: CASKTTRGSDTEAFF

J: TRBJ1-1
length: 14
V: TRBV6-5
CDR3: CASSESRGFTEAFF

J: TRBJ2-7
length: 19
V: TRBV11-2
CDR3: CASSGGGLDRGRRGYEQYF

J: TRBJ1-2
length: 15
V: TRBV27
CDR3: CASGTGSKGMYGYTF

J: TRBJ2-1
length: 15
V: TRBV11-2
CDR3: CASSLDGGHYNEQFF

J: TRBJ1-6
length: 13
V: TRBV12-5
CDR3: CASGLSENSPLHF

J: TRBJ1-2
length: 12
V: TRBV6-1
CDR3: CASLGTGYGYTF

J: TRBJ2-1
length: 19
V: TRBV28
CDR3: CASSTTSGGALGSYNEQFF